The sequence of this T cell receptor (beta chain) was determined in a study of T-cell memory formation after mild COVID-19 (dated by TCRdb to 2020 to 2022). In the study overall: TCR sequence clusters from the two donors were found to be largely donor specific. In a couple of donors, T-cell clones that expanded and contracted after mild COVID-19 were followed by sequencing TCRalpha and TCRbeta repertoires longitudinally. The cohort was made up of two young adult volunteers, one female and one male, who were previously healthy. The research as a whole found: Some responding clones were detected in pre-infection memory, which suggested that pre-existing cross-reactive memory T cells had joined the SARS-CoV-2 response. The second-wave clones that peaked on day 37 were not confirmed to be SARS-CoV-2 specific. Balanced CD4/CD8 phenotypes were observed for clones contracting from day 15 to 85, whereas a bias towards CD4+ was observed for a second wave of clones expanding from day 15 to 37. Only a couple of mild cases were covered in the study, and larger cohorts including severe cases with pre-infection samples were considered necessary. Contracting CD4+ clones turned up mainly in the CM and EM memory subsets, whereas EMRA was where CD8+ clones were enriched.

Sequencing took place on an Illumina NovaSeq 6000. Using 5'RACE with constant-segment primers, TCRalpha and TCRbeta cDNA libraries were constructed, with sample barcodes and unique molecular identifiers added in the process. RNA was extracted from every sample with Trizol reagent. The libraries were amplified in two PCR steps, and the second step added a second sample barcode and Illumina TruSeq adapters. Libraries were sequenced on an Illumina NovaSeq with 2 x 150 bp paired-end reads. The study's processing was this. With migec v1.2.7, reads were demultiplexed and then collapsed into UMI-guided consensus sequences. With mixcr v2.1.11, UMI consensuses were aligned to TRA and TRB V and J templates and assembled into clonotypes. A clonotype was counted as expanded or contracted only if both edgeR and NoisET called the change significant, with noise models trained on biological replicates. For edgeR calls, the thresholds were a false discovery rate-adjusted p below 0.01 and a log2 fold-change of 1. As an exploratory analysis of dynamics, PCA with hierarchical clustering was applied to max-normalized trajectories of the 1000 most abundant clonotypes. Separately sequenced CD4+ and CD8+ repertoires were used to assign a CD4 or CD8 phenotype to each responding clone. TCRdb trimmed the raw reads at Q25, called clones with MiXCR and kept productive beta chains. Each entry is one CDR3 protein sequence, shown with its most common DNA and genes. The V and J calls, along with clone size, are taken from TCRdb and not from the paper's own processing. This sample is represented by fewer than 300,000 distinct CDR3 sequences; 15% to 20% of them were singletons. The leading ten clones occupy 23% of the sample.

Measured from the cysteine to the phenylalanine, the CDR3 is 16 residues long. Only CDR3 DNA remains: 48 bases, in frame from the first base. Trimming costs V 5 bases and J 3 bases, and their ends lie 20 bases apart. Reading the germline V gene (reference sequence) gives CDR1 DFQATT and CDR2 SNEGSKA. The sample holds a few counts of this clonotype. The antigen it binds to is not known. The record has no base qualities; no much larger clone is one base away. Ficoll-Paque density gradient centrifugation was the method used to isolate PBMCs. The specimen was PBMCs or a T cell subset sorted from them (not recorded which). Recombination connected TRBV20-1 to TRBJ2-1; the D element might be TRBD1 or TRBD2, as each aligns at 6 bases. This receptor was taken from a man between 18 and 29 years old who had mild COVID-19 (a few samples of this study predate the infection). The sample titles of this study are shuffled in the database, so cell type and time point are left out; the donor was told from shared clones. Here the CDR3 is given as CSAGGPGAGRYNEQFF. The nucleotide sequence is given as TGCAGTGCTGGGGGCCCCGGGGCGGGGCGCTACAATGAGCAGTTCTTC.